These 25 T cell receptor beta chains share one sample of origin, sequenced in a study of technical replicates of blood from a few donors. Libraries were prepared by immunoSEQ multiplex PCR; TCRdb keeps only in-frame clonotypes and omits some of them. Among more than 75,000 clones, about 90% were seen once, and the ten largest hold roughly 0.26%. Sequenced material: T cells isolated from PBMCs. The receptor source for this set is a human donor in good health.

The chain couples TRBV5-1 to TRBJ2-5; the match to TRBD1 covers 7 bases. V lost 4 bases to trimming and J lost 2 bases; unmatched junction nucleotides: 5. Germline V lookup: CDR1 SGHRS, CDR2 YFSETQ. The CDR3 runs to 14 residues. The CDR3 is CASSPGTEQETQYF. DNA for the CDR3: TGCGCCAGCAGCCCCGGGACAGAACAAGAGACCCAGTACTTC.

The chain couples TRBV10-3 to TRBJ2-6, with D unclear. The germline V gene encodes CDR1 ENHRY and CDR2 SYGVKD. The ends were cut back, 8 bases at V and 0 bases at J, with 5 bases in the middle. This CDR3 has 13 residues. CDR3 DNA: TGTGCCATCCTAAGCTCTGGGGCCAACGTCCTGACTTTC. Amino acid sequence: CAILSSGANVLTF.

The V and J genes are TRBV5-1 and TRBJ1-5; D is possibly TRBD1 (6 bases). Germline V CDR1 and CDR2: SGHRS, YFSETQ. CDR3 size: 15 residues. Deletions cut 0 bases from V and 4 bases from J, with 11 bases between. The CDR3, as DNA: TGCGCCAGCAGCTTGGGACCAGGGGCAAATCAGCCCCAGCATTTT. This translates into CASSLGPGANQPQHF.

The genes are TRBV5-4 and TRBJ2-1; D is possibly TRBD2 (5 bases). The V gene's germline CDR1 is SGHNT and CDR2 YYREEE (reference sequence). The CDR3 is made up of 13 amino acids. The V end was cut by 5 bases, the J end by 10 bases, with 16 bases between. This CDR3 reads CASSLLGWEEQFF. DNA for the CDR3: TGTGCCAGCAGTTTACTAGGTTGGGAAGAGCAGTTCTTC.

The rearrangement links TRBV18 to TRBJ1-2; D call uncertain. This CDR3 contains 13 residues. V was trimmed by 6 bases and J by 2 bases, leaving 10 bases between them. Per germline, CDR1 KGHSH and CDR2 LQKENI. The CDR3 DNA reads TGTGCCAGCTCCTCGGCCGGGAACTATGGCTACACCTTC. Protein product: CASSSAGNYGYTF.

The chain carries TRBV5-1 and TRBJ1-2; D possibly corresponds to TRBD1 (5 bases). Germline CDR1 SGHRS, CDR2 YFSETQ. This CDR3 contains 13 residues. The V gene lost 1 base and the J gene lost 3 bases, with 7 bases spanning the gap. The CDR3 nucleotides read TGCGCCAGCAGCTTGAGCAGGGACTATGGCTACACCTTC. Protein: CASSLSRDYGYTF. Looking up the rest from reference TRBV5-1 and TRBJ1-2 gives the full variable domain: KAGVTQTPRYLIKTRGQQVTLSCSPISGHRSVSWYQQTPGQGLQFLFEYFSETQRNKGNFPGRFSGRQFSNSRSEMNVSTLELGDSALYLCASSLSRDYGYTFGSGTRLTVV.

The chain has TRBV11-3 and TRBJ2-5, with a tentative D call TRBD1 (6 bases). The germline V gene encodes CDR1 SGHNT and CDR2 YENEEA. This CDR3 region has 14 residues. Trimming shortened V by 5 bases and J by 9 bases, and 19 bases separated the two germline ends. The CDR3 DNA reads TGTGCCAGCAGCCCGCCAGGGGCCGGTTGGGCCCAGTACTTC. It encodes CASSPPGAGWAQYF.

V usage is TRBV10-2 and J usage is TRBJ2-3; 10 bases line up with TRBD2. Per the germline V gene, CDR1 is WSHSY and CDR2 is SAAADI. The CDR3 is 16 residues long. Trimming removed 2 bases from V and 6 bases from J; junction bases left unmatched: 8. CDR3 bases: TGCGCCAGCAGTGAGGTAGTAGCGGGGGGCCGTGATACGCAGTATTTT. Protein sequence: CASSEVVAGGRDTQYF.

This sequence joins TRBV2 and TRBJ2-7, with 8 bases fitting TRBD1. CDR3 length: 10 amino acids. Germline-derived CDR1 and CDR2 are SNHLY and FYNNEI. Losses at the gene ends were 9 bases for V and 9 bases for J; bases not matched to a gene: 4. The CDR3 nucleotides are TGTGCCAGTCAAGGACAGGGGCAGTACTTC. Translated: CASQGQGQYF. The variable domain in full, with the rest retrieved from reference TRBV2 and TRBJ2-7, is EPEVTQTPSHQVTQMGQEVILRCVPISNHLYFYWYRQILGQKVEFLVSFYNNEISEKSEIFDDQFSVERPDGSNFTLKIRSTKLEDSAMYFCASQGQGQYFGPGTRLTVT.

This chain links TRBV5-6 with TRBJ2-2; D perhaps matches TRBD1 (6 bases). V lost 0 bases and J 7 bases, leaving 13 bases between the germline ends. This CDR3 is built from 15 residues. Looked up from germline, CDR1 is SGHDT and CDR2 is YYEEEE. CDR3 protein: CASSLANQGIGELFF. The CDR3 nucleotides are TGTGCCAGCAGCTTGGCCAATCAGGGGATCGGGGAGCTGTTTTTT.

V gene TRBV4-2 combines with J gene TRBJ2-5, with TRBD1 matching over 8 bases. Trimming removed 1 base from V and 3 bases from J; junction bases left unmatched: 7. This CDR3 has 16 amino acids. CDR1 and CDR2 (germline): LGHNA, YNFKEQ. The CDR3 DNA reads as TGTGCCAGCAGCCAAGCGGGCGGACAGGGAAAAGAGACCCAGTACTTC. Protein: CASSQAGGQGKETQYF.

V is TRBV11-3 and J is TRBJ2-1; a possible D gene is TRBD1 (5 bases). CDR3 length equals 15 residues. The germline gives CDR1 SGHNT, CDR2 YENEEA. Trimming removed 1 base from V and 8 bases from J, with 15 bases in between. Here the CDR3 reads CASSLGGGPGDEQFF. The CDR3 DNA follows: TGTGCCAGCAGCTTAGGGGGCGGCCCGGGCGATGAGCAGTTCTTC.

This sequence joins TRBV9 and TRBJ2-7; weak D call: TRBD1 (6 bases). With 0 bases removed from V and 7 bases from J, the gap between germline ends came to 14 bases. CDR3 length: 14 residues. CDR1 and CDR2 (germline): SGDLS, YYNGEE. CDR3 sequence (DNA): TGTGCCAGCAGCGTAGCCGGGACAAACTGGGAGCAGTACTTC. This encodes CASSVAGTNWEQYF.

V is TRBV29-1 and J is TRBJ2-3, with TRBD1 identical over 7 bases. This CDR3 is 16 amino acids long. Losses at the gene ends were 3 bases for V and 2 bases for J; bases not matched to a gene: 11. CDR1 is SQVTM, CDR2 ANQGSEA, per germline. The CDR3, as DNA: TGCAGCGTTGAGAGGGGACAGCCGCAGTCCACAGATACGCAGTATTTT. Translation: CSVERGQPQSTDTQYF.

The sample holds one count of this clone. The CDR3 reads CASSRLPGHAANTQYF. The CDR3 DNA sequence: TGCGCCAGCAGCCGCTTGCCGGGACATGCTGCCAATACGCAGTATTTT. V is TRBV4-1 and J is TRBJ2-3; D possibly corresponds to TRBD1 (6 bases). The V end was cut by 4 bases, the J end by 7 bases, with 21 bases between. This CDR3 spans 16 amino acids. Germline V gene lookup returns CDR1 MGHRA and CDR2 YSYEKL.

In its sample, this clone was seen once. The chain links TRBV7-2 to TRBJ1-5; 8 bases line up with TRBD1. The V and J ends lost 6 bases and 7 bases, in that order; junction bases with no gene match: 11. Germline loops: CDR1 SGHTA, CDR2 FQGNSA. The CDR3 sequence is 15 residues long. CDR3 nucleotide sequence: TGTGCCAGCAGTCCTCAAGACAGGGGTCAGCAGCCCCAGCATTTT. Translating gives CASSPQDRGQQPQHF.

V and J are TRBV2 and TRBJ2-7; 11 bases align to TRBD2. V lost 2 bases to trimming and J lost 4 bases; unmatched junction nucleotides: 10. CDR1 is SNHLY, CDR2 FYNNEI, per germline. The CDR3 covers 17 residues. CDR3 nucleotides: TGTGCCAGCAGTGAACTAGCGGGAGGCCCGGCGCAGTACGAGCAGTACTTC. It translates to CASSELAGGPAQYEQYF.

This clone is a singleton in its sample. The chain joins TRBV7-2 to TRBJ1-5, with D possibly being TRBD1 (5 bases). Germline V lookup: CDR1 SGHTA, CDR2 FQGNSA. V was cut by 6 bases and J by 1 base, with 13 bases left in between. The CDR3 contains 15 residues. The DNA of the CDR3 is TGTGCCAGCAGTATGGGGGGGACGAGCAATCAGCCCCAGCATTTT. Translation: CASSMGGTSNQPQHF.

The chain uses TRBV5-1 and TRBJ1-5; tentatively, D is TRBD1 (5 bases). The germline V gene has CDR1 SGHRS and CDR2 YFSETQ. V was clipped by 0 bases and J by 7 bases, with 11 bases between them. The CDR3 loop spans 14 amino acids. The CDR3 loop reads CASSLGWGRQPQHF. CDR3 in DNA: TGCGCCAGCAGCTTGGGTTGGGGGAGGCAGCCCCAGCATTTT.

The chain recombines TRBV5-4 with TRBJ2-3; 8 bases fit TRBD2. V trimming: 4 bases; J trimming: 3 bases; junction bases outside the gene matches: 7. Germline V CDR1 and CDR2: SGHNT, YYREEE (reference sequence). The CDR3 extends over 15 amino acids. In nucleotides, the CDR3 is TGTGCCAGCAGCCCAGGACTAGCCAGAACAGATACGCAGTATTTT. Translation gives CASSPGLARTDTQYF.

The CDR3 DNA is TGTGCCACCAGCAGAGATGAGGGAGCGCTCCACTTT. Amino acid sequence: CATSRDEGALHF. V and J are TRBV15 and TRBJ1-6; D uncertain. The CDR3 consists of 12 residues. Trimming left V 0 bases short and J 16 bases short, with 10 bases between. Germline assignment: CDR1 LNHNV and CDR2 YYDKDF (reference sequence).

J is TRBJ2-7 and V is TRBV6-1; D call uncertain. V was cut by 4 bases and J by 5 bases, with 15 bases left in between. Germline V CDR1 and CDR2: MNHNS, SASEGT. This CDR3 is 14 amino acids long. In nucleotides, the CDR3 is TGTGCCAGCAGTGCCCTCCCGGCGGCCCACGAGCAGTACTTC. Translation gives CASSALPAAHEQYF.

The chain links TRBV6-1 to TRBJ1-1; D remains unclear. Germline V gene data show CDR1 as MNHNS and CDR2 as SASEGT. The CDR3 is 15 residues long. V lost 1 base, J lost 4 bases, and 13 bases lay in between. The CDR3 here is CASSEGAGGSTEAFF. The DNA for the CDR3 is TGTGCCAGCAGTGAAGGGGCGGGCGGGAGCACTGAAGCTTTCTTT.

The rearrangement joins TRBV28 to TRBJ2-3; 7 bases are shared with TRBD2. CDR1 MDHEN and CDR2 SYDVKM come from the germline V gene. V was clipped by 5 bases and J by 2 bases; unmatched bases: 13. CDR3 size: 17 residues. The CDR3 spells CASSTNLLSGNTDTQYF. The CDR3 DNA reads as TGTGCCAGCAGTACCAACCTTTTGAGCGGGAACACAGATACGCAGTATTTT.

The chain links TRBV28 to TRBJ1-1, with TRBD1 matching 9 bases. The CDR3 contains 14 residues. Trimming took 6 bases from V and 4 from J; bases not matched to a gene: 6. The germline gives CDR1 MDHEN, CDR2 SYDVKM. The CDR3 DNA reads TGTGCCAGCAGAGGACAGGGGTACGGCACTGAAGCTTTCTTT. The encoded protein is CASRGQGYGTEAFF.